A single sample gave rise to the 9 T cell receptor beta chains below, sequenced in a study of monozygotic twins with inflammatory bowel disease. TCRdb reworked the 5' RACE reads into one entry per CDR3 protein, no DNA. In total, the table holds about 300,000 distinct CDR3 sequences. Input material: blood. The receptors shown here come from a human donor with ulcerative colitis or Crohn's disease, or a healthy co-twin of an affected twin (not recorded which).

This chain links TRBV15 with TRBJ1-5. Germline V CDR1 and CDR2: LNHNV, YYDKDF (reference sequence). This CDR3 spans 12 amino acids. This CDR3 reads CATSRDREPQHF.

V and J are TRBV25-1 and TRBJ2-1; without DNA, the TCRdb call of TRBD2 cannot be checked. CDR1 is MGHDK, CDR2 SYGVNS, per germline. The CDR3 covers 16 residues. The CDR3 spells CASSELAGPSYNEQFF.

The chain employs TRBV6-2 or TRBV6-3 and TRBJ2-5; with no DNA, the TCRdb D assignment of TRBD1 cannot be verified. Germline CDR1 MNHEY, CDR2 SVGEGT. The CDR3 consists of 12 residues. The CDR3 protein is CASRGLRETQYF.

This chain connects TRBV25-1 to TRBJ2-5; lacking DNA, the TRBD1 call made by TCRdb goes unchecked. In germline, CDR1 is MGHDK, CDR2 SYGVNS. The CDR3 totals 14 residues. CDR3 sequence: CASSESGASETQYF.

The chain joins TRBV7-9 to TRBJ2-7; TCRdb's assignment of TRBD2 cannot be checked, as there is no DNA. This CDR3 comprises 16 residues. The germline V gene has CDR1 SEHNR and CDR2 FQNEAQ (reference sequence). This CDR3 is CASSFGFSLSSYEQYF.

This chain links TRBV7-8 with TRBJ2-5; TCRdb designates TRBD1, a call that cannot be tested without DNA. The germline V gene encodes CDR1 SGHVS and CDR2 FQNEAQ. This CDR3 has 17 residues. The CDR3 is CASSQDRIAGSSETQYF.

The genes are TRBV5-1 and TRBJ2-1; TCRdb's D call, TRBD2, is unchecked because there is no DNA. The length of the CDR3 is 15 residues. Germline V CDR1 and CDR2: SGHRS, YFSETQ. The CDR3 spells CASSFRAGRGDEQFF. Using reference TRBV5-1 and TRBJ2-1 for the parts outside the CDR3, the full variable domain is KAGVTQTPRYLIKTRGQQVTLSCSPISGHRSVSWYQQTPGQGLQFLFEYFSETQRNKGNFPGRFSGRQFSNSRSEMNVSTLELGDSALYLCASSFRAGRGDEQFFGPGTRLTVL.

The genes are TRBV6-5 and TRBJ2-2; TCRdb's D call, TRBD1, is unchecked because there is no DNA. This CDR3 is 15 amino acids long. Germline V gene data show CDR1 as MNHEY and CDR2 as SVGAGI. This CDR3 reads CASSSDRGIPGELFF.

The rearrangement uses TRBV6-1 and TRBJ1-2; TCRdb's assignment of TRBD1 cannot be checked, as there is no DNA. The CDR3 length is 14 residues. Looked up from germline, CDR1 is MNHNS and CDR2 is SASEGT. CDR3: CASTYDREGYGYTF.